Below, 21 T cell receptor beta chains from the same sample are listed, as sequenced in a study of cytomegalovirus exposure and HLA in healthy donors. Researchers ran the PCR with 60 Vbeta and 13 Jbeta primers. The repertoire was sequenced with immunoSEQ multiplex PCR; TCRdb's copy has only in-frame clones and lacks some. This table holds about 130,000 clones, 81% found once. The sample taken for sequencing was PBMCs. The receptors originated from a man aged 18 to 35 in good health and CMV-seronegative.

Comments on this clone: This sample also contains other DNA sequences that code for the same CDR3. This chain joins TRBV19 and TRBJ2-2; 7 bases match TRBD2. CDR1 and CDR2 (germline): LNHDA, SQIVND (reference sequence). V dropped 6 bases and J dropped 1; count of bases not matched to a gene: 2. This CDR3 contains 14 residues. CDR3 DNA sequence: TGTGCCAGTAGCCCGGGGGGGAACACCGGGGAGCTGTTTTTT. The encoded protein is CASSPGGNTGELFF. Combining the CDR3 with reference TRBV19 and TRBJ2-2 gives the whole variable domain DGGITQSPKYLFRKEGQNVTLSCEQNLNHDAMYWYRQDPGQGLRLIYYSQIVNDFQKGDIAEGYSVSREKKESFPLTVTSAQKNPTAFYLCASSPGGNTGELFFGEGSRLTVL.

This clone came up a few times. The chain is built from TRBV5-8 and TRBJ1-1, with a possible D match to TRBD1 (5 bases). This CDR3 spans 13 amino acids. With 0 bases removed from V and 7 bases from J, the gap between germline ends came to 10 bases. The V gene's germline CDR1 is SGHTS and CDR2 YDEGEE. CDR3 residues: CASSLVWGGEAFF. The DNA for the CDR3 is TGTGCCAGCAGCTTGGTGTGGGGCGGTGAAGCTTTCTTT.

This chain links TRBV4-1 with TRBJ1-6; D call uncertain. CDR1 and CDR2 from the germline V gene are MGHRA and YSYEKL. V was trimmed by 0 bases and J by 0 bases, leaving 3 bases between them. The CDR3 is made up of 15 amino acids. CDR3 amino acids: CASSQDSSYNSPLHF. The CDR3 nucleotides read TGCGCCAGCAGCCAAGACAGCTCCTATAATTCACCCCTCCACTTT.

The chain combines TRBV7-8 with TRBJ2-1; a weak D match, TRBD2 (5 bases). The CDR3 is 16 residues long. V was trimmed by 4 bases and J by 5 bases, leaving 18 bases between them. Germline CDR1 SGHVS, CDR2 FQNEAQ. Here the CDR3 DNA reads TGTGCCAGCAGCTGGTTAAGGCCCCGGGGTCACAATGAGCAGTTCTTC. It translates to CASSWLRPRGHNEQFF.

The genes are TRBV4-3 and TRBJ2-7; no firm D call. This CDR3 is 13 amino acids long. Trimming removed 0 bases from V and 6 bases from J, with 9 bases in between. Germline CDR1 reads LGHNA; CDR2 reads YSLEER. CDR3 coding DNA: TGCGCCAGCAGCCAAGACCGACTCCTCGAGCAGTACTTC. Translation: CASSQDRLLEQYF.

V gene TRBV5-4 combines with J gene TRBJ1-1; tentative D call: TRBD1 (5 bases). The CDR3 is 15 residues long. V dropped 0 bases and J dropped 0 bases, with 9 bases sitting between them. CDR1 and CDR2 from the germline V gene are SGHNT and YYREEE (reference sequence). CDR3 sequence reads: CASSLAGGVNTEAFF. In DNA, the CDR3 is TGTGCCAGCAGCTTGGCCGGGGGGGTGAACACTGAAGCTTTCTTT.

CDR3 amino acids: CASSQRAGRYGANVLTF. Written as DNA, the CDR3 is TGCGCCAGCAGCCAACGGGCGGGACGGTACGGGGCCAACGTCCTGACTTTC. This chain connects TRBV4-3 to TRBJ2-6, with D possibly TRBD2 on 6 matching bases. Germline V gene lookup returns CDR1 LGHNA and CDR2 YSLEER. The length of the CDR3 is 17 residues. Trimming stripped 2 bases from V and 4 bases from J, with 15 bases between.

The genes are TRBV19 and TRBJ1-4, with TRBD1 matching over 12 bases. Germline V gives CDR1 LNHDA, CDR2 SQIVND (reference sequence). The CDR3 sequence is 14 residues long. J lost 7 bases, V lost 6 bases, and 3 bases had no gene match. This chain's CDR3 is CASRGQGAGEKLFF. CDR3 bases: TGTGCCAGTAGGGGACAGGGGGCAGGTGAAAAACTGTTTTTT.

The J gene is TRBJ1-1, the V gene TRBV19; a possible D gene is TRBD1 (6 bases). V lost 4 bases, J lost 2 bases, and 14 bases lay in between. CDR1 and CDR2 from the germline V gene are LNHDA and SQIVND (reference sequence). The CDR3 has 15 residues. The CDR3 loop is CASSTGVLDNTEAFF. As DNA, the CDR3 is TGTGCCAGTAGTACAGGGGTCCTTGATAACACTGAAGCTTTCTTT.

Only a few counts were recorded for this clone. V usage is TRBV19 and J usage is TRBJ1-5; 10 bases fit TRBD1. The CDR3 consists of 19 residues. V shed 5 bases, J shed 2 bases, and the junction held 15 bases outside the gene matches. Per the germline V gene, CDR1 is LNHDA and CDR2 is SQIVND (reference sequence). The CDR3 coding sequence is TGTGCCAGTAGTGCGCGCAGCTTCGGACAGGGGGGTGGCAATCAGCCCCAGCATTTT. This translates into CASSARSFGQGGGNQPQHF.

This clone appeared a single time. The chain recombines TRBV30 with TRBJ1-2; 9 bases map to TRBD1. This CDR3 region has 15 residues. Germline V gene lookup returns CDR1 GTSNPN and CDR2 SVGIG (reference sequence). The trim removed 2 bases at V and 4 bases at J, leaving 8 bases unmatched. The CDR3 loop is CAWSFGTGGRYGYTF. The CDR3 nucleotides are TGTGCCTGGAGTTTTGGAACAGGGGGCCGCTATGGCTACACCTTC.

This clone showed up just once. The rearrangement links TRBV10-2 to TRBJ2-7; possibly TRBD2 for D (6 bases). Looked up from germline, CDR1 is WSHSY and CDR2 is SAAADI. The V end was cut by 8 bases, the J end by 6 bases, with 17 bases between. There are 13 residues in the CDR3. This chain's CDR3 is CASLKNQGGEQYF. CDR3 sequence (DNA): TGCGCCAGCTTAAAGAATCAGGGAGGCGAGCAGTACTTC.

The chain recombines TRBV7-6 with TRBJ1-1; D uncertain. V shed 5 bases and J shed 6 bases, with 19 bases lying between them. The CDR3 is made up of 15 amino acids. CDR1 is SGHVS and CDR2 is FNYEAQ in the germline V gene. The chain's CDR3 is CASSPLATPEAEAFF. CDR3 nucleotides: TGTGCCAGCAGCCCATTGGCCACCCCGGAGGCTGAAGCTTTCTTT.

The chain employs TRBV25-1 and TRBJ1-6; TRBD1 is a possible D gene (5 bases). Germline V gene data show CDR1 as MGHDK and CDR2 as SYGVNS. This CDR3 comprises 15 residues. V shed 4 bases and J shed 7 bases, with 14 bases lying between them. The chain's CDR3 is CASSGGGGSNSPLHF. The DNA of the CDR3 is TGTGCCAGCAGTGGCGGGGGGGGTTCAAATTCACCCCTCCACTTT.

The rearrangement links TRBV7-9 to TRBJ1-1; a weak D match, TRBD1 (5 bases). V lost 1 base and J lost 2, with 8 bases in between. Looked up from germline, CDR1 is SEHNR and CDR2 is FQNEAQ (reference sequence). The CDR3 covers 14 residues. The CDR3 loop is CASSLGWGNTEAFF. The CDR3 bases are TGTGCCAGCAGCTTAGGGTGGGGCAACACTGAAGCTTTCTTT.

The rearrangement uses TRBV9 and TRBJ1-1, with D maybe TRBD1 (5 bases). V lost 0 bases and J lost 3, with 15 bases in between. Per germline, CDR1 SGDLS and CDR2 YYNGEE. CDR3 length: 16 amino acids. CDR3 nucleotides: TGTGCCAGCAGCGTAGGCCCCACTTGGGGGGACACTGAAGCTTTCTTT. Its translation: CASSVGPTWGDTEAFF.

The chain joins TRBV27 to TRBJ2-2; the D gene is possibly TRBD1 (5 bases). Germline loops: CDR1 MNHEY, CDR2 SMNVEV (reference sequence). The length of the CDR3 is 12 residues. V lost 9 bases and J 6 bases, leaving 11 bases between the germline ends. The CDR3 region has the DNA TGTGCCAGTTATCAGGGCCCCGGGGAGCTGTTTTTT. The encoded protein is CASYQGPGELFF.

The rearrangement uses TRBV4-1 and TRBJ2-1; D is undetermined. CDR1 and CDR2 (germline): MGHRA, YSYEKL. This CDR3 is 11 amino acids long. Trimming left V 5 bases short and J 7 bases short, with 6 bases between. The CDR3 sequence is CASSSKNEQFF. The CDR3 DNA follows: TGCGCCAGCAGCTCTAAGAATGAGCAGTTCTTC.

The gene calls are TRBV7-2 and TRBJ2-3; 12 bases agree with TRBD2. The CDR3 runs 17 residues. With V trimmed by 3 bases and J by 0 bases, 4 bases remained unmatched. CDR1 and CDR2 (germline): SGHTA, FQGNSA. The DNA of the CDR3 is TGTGCCAGCAGCTTGTACGGACTAGCGGGGAGCACAGATACGCAGTATTTT. Protein: CASSLYGLAGSTDTQYF.

V usage is TRBV6-1 and J usage is TRBJ1-4; 7 bases are a match to TRBD1. After removal of 4 bases from V and 8 bases from J, the junction contained 10 bases not matched to a gene. Germline V gives CDR1 MNHNS, CDR2 SASEGT. The CDR3 is made up of 15 amino acids. The CDR3 is CASSARTGGDEKLFF. In nucleotides, the CDR3 is TGTGCCAGCAGTGCCCGGACAGGAGGAGACGAAAAACTGTTTTTT.

The CDR3 here is CASSSTRQIVSYNEQFF. The CDR3, as DNA: TGTGCCAGCAGCTCTACAAGACAGATTGTTTCCTACAATGAGCAGTTCTTC. The chain joins TRBV7-9 to TRBJ2-1; weak D call: TRBD1 (5 bases). The CDR3 consists of 17 residues. V lost 4 bases, J lost 1 base, and 17 bases lay in between. Per the germline V gene, CDR1 is SEHNR and CDR2 is FQNEAQ (reference sequence).